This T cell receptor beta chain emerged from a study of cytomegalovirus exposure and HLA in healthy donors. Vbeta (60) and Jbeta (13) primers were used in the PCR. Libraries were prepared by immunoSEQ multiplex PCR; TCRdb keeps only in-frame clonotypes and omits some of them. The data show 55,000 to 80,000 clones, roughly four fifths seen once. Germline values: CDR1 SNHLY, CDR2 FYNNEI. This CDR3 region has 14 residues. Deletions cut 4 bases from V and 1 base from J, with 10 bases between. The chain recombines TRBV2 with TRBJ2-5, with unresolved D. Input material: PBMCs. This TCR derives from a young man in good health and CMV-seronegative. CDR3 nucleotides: TGTGCCAGCAGTGTCCCCCCCAGCCAAGAGACCCAGTACTTC. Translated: CASSVPPSQETQYF.